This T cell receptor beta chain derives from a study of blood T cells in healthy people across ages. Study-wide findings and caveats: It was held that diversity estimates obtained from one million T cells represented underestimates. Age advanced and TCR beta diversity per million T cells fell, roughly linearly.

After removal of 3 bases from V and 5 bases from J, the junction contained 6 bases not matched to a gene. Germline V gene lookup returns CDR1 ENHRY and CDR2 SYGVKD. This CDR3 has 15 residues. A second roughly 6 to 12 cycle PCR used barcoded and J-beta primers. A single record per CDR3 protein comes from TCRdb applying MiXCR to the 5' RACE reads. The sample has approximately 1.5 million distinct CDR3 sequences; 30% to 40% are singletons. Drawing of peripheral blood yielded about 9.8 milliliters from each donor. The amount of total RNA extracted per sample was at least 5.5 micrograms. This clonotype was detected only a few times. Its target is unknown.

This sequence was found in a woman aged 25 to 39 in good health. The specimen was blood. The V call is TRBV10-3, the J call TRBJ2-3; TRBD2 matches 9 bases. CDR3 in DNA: TGTGCCATCAGTGACATGCGGGAGGGGGGAGATACGCAGTATTTT. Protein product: CAISDMREGGDTQYF.